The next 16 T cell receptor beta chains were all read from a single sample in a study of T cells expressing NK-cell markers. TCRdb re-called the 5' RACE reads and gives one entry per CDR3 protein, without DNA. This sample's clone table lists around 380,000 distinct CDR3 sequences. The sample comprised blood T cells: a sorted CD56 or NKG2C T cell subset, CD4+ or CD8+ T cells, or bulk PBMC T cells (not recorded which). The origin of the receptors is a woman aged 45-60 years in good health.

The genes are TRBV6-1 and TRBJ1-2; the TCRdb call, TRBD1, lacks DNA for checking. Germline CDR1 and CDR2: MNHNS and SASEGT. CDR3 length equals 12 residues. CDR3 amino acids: CASSVGGGGYTF.

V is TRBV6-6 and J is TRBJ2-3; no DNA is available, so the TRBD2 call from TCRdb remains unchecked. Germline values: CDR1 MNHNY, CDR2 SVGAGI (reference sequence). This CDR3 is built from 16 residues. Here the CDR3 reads CASSLPGLAGSDTQYF.

This CDR3 is CASSLGGQPTQYF. The chain employs TRBV5-5 and TRBJ2-3; the TRBD2 assignment by TCRdb is unverifiable without DNA. The germline gives CDR1 SGHKS, CDR2 YYEKEE (reference sequence). This CDR3 region has 13 residues.

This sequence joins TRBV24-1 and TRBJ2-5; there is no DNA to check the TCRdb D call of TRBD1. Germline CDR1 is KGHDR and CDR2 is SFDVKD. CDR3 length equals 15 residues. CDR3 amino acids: CATSEGWTGSETQYF.

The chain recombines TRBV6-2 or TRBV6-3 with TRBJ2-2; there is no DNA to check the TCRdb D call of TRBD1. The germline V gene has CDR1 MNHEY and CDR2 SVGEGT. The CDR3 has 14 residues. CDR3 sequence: CASCGLPGGGELFF.

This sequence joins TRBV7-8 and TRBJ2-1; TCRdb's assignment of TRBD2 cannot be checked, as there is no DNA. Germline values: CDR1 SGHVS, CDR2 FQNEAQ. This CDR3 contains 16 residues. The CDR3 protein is CASSSRTSGKVDEQFF.

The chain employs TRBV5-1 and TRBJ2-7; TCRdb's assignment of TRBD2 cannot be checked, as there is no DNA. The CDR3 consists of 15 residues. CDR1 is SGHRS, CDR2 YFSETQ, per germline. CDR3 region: CASSAGPSGHYEQYF.

CDR3 sequence reads: CASSEELAGAPETQYF. The chain employs TRBV5-6 and TRBJ2-5; TCRdb's D gene call, TRBD2, goes unchecked for lack of DNA. CDR1 and CDR2 from the germline V gene are SGHDT and YYEEEE. The CDR3 spans 16 residues.

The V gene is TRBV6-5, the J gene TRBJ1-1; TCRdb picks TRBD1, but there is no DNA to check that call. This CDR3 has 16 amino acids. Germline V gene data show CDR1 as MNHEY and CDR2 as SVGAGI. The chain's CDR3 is CASHQIPTGANTEAFF.

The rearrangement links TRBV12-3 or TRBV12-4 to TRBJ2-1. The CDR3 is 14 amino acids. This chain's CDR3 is CASSSSPTPNEQFF.

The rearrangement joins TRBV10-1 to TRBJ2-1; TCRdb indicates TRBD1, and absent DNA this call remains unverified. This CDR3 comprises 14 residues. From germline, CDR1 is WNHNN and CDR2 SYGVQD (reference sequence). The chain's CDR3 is CASSDGGSDSEQFF.

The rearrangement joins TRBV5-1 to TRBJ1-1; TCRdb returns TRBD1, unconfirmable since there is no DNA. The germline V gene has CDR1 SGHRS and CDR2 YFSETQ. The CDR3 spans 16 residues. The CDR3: CASSLGPGILNTEAFF. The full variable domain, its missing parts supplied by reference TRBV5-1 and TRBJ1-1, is KAGVTQTPRYLIKTRGQQVTLSCSPISGHRSVSWYQQTPGQGLQFLFEYFSETQRNKGNFPGRFSGRQFSNSRSEMNVSTLELGDSALYLCASSLGPGILNTEAFFGQGTRLTVV.

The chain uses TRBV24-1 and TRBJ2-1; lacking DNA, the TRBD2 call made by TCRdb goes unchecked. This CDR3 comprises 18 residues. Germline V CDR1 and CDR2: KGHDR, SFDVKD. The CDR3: CATSDHHLLARDYNEQFF.

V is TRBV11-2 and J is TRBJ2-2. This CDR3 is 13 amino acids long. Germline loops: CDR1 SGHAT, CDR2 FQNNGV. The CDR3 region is CASSSQWTGELFF. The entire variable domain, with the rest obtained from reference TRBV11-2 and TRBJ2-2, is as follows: EAGVAQSPRYKIIEKRQSVAFWCNPISGHATLYWYQQILGQGPKLLIQFQNNGVVDDSQLPKDRFSAERLKGVDSTLKIQPAKLEDSAVYLCASSSQWTGELFFGEGSRLTVL.

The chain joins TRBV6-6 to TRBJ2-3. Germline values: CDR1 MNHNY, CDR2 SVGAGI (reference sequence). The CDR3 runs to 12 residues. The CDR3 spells CASSAGTDTQYF.

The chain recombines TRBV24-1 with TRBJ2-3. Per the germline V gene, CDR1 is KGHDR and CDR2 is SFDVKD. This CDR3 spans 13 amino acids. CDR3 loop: CATRLSSTDTQYF.